This is a list of T cell receptor beta chains from one sample in a study of coeliac disease. Sequenced by immunoSEQ multiplex PCR; TCRdb stores in-frame clones only, minus some. The table has roughly 7,300 clones, roughly 60% seen once. The sequenced material came from lamina propria lymphocytes from the gut. The receptors were sampled from an older woman with active celiac disease. CDR3s include the opening cysteine and the closing phenylalanine or tryptophan. The order of the fields is clone size, D gene, J gene, V gene, CDR3 protein, CDR3 DNA. D genes are given only for firm matches. Some rows have no size entry. The others give once, few or many, or a class for an expanded clone.

>.|TRBD1|TRBJ2-2|TRBV18
CASSPRTGKTGELFF
TGTGCCAGCTCACCAAGGACAGGGAAGACCGGGGAGCTGTTTTTT
>.|.|TRBJ1-5|TRBV27
CASSMSGMGQPQHF
TGTGCCAGCAGTATGTCAGGGATGGGTCAGCCCCAGCATTTT
>few|TRBD1|TRBJ1-1|TRBV5-1
CASSYGQGEAFF
TGCGCCAGCAGCTATGGACAGGGCGAAGCTTTCTTT
>.|.|TRBJ2-3|TRBV28
CASGSPEGATDTQYF
TGTGCCAGCGGTTCGCCGGAGGGCGCCACAGATACGCAGTATTTT
>.|.|TRBJ1-4|TRBV5-4
CASSSTAKTGEIKLFF
TGTGCCAGCAGCTCGACCGCGAAGACAGGAGAGATAAAACTGTTTTTT
>.|.|TRBJ1-4|TRBV5-4
CASSSLSGGGNEKLFF
TGTGCCAGCAGTTCTCTATCGGGGGGCGGTAATGAAAAACTGTTTTTT
>few|.|TRBJ1-3|TRBV11-2
CASSRRLEAVSGNTIYF
TGTGCCAGCAGCCGTAGATTGGAGGCAGTTTCTGGAAACACCATATATTTT
>.|.|TRBJ1-5|TRBV19
CASSLTGTTSQPQHF
TGTGCCAGTAGTCTCACCGGGACAACCAGTCAGCCCCAGCATTTT
>.|TRBD1|TRBJ2-5|TRBV11-2
CASTKGAGNSETQYF
TGTGCCAGCACCAAGGGGGCAGGGAATTCAGAGACCCAGTACTTC
>once|TRBD2|TRBJ2-5|TRBV30
CAWSPGAGGGETQYF
TGTGCCTGGAGCCCGGGCGCGGGAGGTGGGGAGACCCAGTACTTC
>.|TRBD1|TRBJ2-7|TRBV11-2
CASSHRDRAYEQYF
TGTGCCAGCAGTCACCGGGACAGGGCCTACGAGCAGTACTTC
>.|TRBD1|TRBJ2-2|TRBV5-5
CASSSTGTFTGELFF
TGTGCCAGCAGCTCGACAGGGACGTTCACCGGGGAGCTGTTTTTT
>.|.|TRBJ2-1|TRBV19
CASSMRRYNEQFF
TGTGCCAGTAGTATGCGGCGGTACAATGAGCAGTTCTTC
>.|.|TRBJ2-7|TRBV28
CASAGEGLYEQYF
TGTGCCAGCGCAGGGGAGGGCCTTTACGAGCAGTACTTC
>.|TRBD2|TRBJ2-3|TRBV11-2
CASSTDQAGGPADTQYF
TGTGCCAGCAGCACCGACCAAGCGGGGGGGCCCGCAGATACGCAGTATTTT
>.|TRBD2|TRBJ2-7|TRBV2
CASSGGAGSYEQYF
TGTGCCAGCAGTGGCGGAGCGGGGTCCTACGAGCAGTACTTC
>.|TRBD1|TRBJ1-2|TRBV6-5
CASSYSTGIFDGYTF
TGTGCCAGCAGTTACTCGACAGGGATATTCGATGGCTACACCTTC
>.|.|TRBJ2-7|TRBV29-1
CSGLILWEQYF
TGCAGCGGACTTATATTATGGGAGCAGTACTTC
>.|TRBD1|TRBJ1-3|TRBV7-3
CASSPGTASGNTIYF
TGTGCCAGCAGCCCTGGGACAGCCTCTGGAAACACCATATATTTT
>.|TRBD1|TRBJ1-1|TRBV27
CASSLYGQGAGNTEAFF
TGTGCCAGCAGTTTATACGGACAGGGGGCGGGGAACACTGAAGCTTTCTTT
>.|.|TRBJ1-3|TRBV30
CAWKIGRETSGNTIYF
TGTGCCTGGAAAATCGGCAGGGAAACATCTGGAAACACCATATATTTT
>few|.|TRBJ1-1|TRBV18
CASSEDSTEAFF
TGTGCCAGCTCAGAAGACAGCACTGAAGCTTTCTTT
>.|.|TRBJ1-2|TRBV6-5
CASSYVPGGDYGYTF
TGTGCCAGCAGTTACGTCCCCGGGGGGGACTATGGCTACACCTTC
>few|.|TRBJ1-2|TRBV13
CASSLMGTGQDVYGYTF
TGTGCCAGCAGCTTAATGGGGACGGGACAAGACGTCTATGGCTACACCTTC
>.|.|TRBJ2-3|TRBV5-1
CASSSDYFDTQYF
TGCGCCAGCAGCTCGGACTATTTTGATACGCAGTATTTT
>once|.|TRBJ2-2|TRBV7-9
CASSPALGEGTGELFF
TGTGCCAGCAGCCCCGCGCTGGGAGAGGGCACCGGGGAGCTGTTTTTT
>.|TRBD1|TRBJ2-5|TRBV28
CASSLPRTGSARGSETQYF
TGTGCCAGCAGCTTGCCTAGGACAGGGTCGGCACGCGGCTCCGAGACCCAGTACTTC
>.|TRBD1|TRBJ1-6|TRBV19
CASGTTGGPFSPLHF
TGTGCCAGTGGAACAACAGGGGGACCCTTCTCACCCCTCCACTTT
>.|TRBD1|TRBJ1-3|TRBV2
CASKGSGGENTIYF
TGTGCCAGCAAAGGGTCAGGGGGCGAAAACACCATATATTTT
>.|TRBD1|TRBJ2-5|TRBV2
CASSLSRTGTETQYF
TGTGCCAGCAGTCTATCGAGGACAGGGACGGAGACCCAGTACTTC
>few|.|TRBJ2-2|TRBV7-2
CASSPDRLELFF
TGTGCCAGCAGCCCCGACAGGTTAGAGCTGTTTTTT
>.|TRBD1|TRBJ1-2|TRBV28
CASSLRDSFGYTF
TGTGCCAGCAGTTTAAGGGACAGTTTTGGCTACACCTTC
>.|.|TRBJ1-1|TRBV19
CASSILGTESNRVTEAFF
TGTGCCAGTAGTATATTAGGTACAGAATCAAACAGGGTGACTGAAGCTTTCTTT
>.|.|TRBJ1-4|TRBV21-1
CASSFGGRTGARGEKLFF
TGTGCCAGCAGCTTCGGGGGGAGGACAGGGGCCAGAGGTGAAAAACTGTTTTTT
>.|TRBD2|TRBJ2-3|TRBV12-5
CASGFQTGTSGRPPDTQYF
TGTGCTAGTGGTTTCCAGACCGGGACTAGCGGGAGACCCCCAGATACGCAGTATTTT
>.|.|TRBJ1-4|TRBV5-5
CASSNDRGLFF
TGTGCCAGCAGCAACGACAGAGGCCTGTTTTTT
>.|TRBD1|TRBJ1-1|TRBV7-3
CASSFGGGDTEAFF
TGTGCCAGCAGCTTTGGAGGGGGCGACACTGAAGCTTTCTTT
>few|TRBD1|TRBJ2-3|TRBV29-1
CSVEGQGADTQYF
TGCAGCGTTGAAGGACAGGGGGCAGATACGCAGTATTTT
>once|TRBD2|TRBJ2-1|TRBV10-3
CAISEKPFAREILHNEQFF
TGTGCCATCAGTGAGAAACCCTTTGCGCGGGAGATATTACACAATGAGCAGTTCTTC
>.|.|TRBJ1-2|TRBV6-1
CASSEGVGLNYGYTF
TGTGCCAGCAGTGAAGGCGTCGGACTTAACTATGGCTACACCTTC
>few|TRBD1|TRBJ1-1|TRBV7-9
CASSQSNSDRAFF
TGTGCCAGCAGCCAATCGAATTCGGACAGGGCTTTCTTT
>once|TRBD1|TRBJ1-1|TRBV7-9
CASSLVRTGGRDTEAFF
TGTGCCAGCAGCTTAGTGAGGACAGGGGGAAGAGACACTGAAGCTTTCTTT
>.|TRBD1|TRBJ1-4|TRBV6-5
CASSSQTGGYEKLFF
TGTGCCAGCAGTTCGCAGACAGGGGGGTATGAAAAACTGTTTTTT
>few|TRBD2|TRBJ2-3|TRBV2
CASSEVGGSPDTQYF
TGTGCCAGCAGTGAAGTCGGGGGGAGTCCAGATACGCAGTATTTT
>.|.|TRBJ2-3|TRBV7-7
CASSLQPGDTQYF
TGTGCTAGCAGCTTACAACCCGGGGATACGCAGTATTTT
>.|.|TRBJ2-7|TRBV6-5
CASRGDTSSYEQYF
TGTGCCAGCAGGGGGGACACCAGCTCCTACGAGCAGTACTTC
>.|.|TRBJ1-5|TRBV23-1
CASSHRTDSNQPQHF
TGCGCCAGCAGTCATAGGACAGACTCCAATCAGCCCCAGCATTTT
>.|TRBD1|TRBJ1-5|TRBV6-1
CASSVGQGAIQPQHF
TGTGCCAGCAGTGTGGGACAGGGGGCAATTCAGCCCCAGCATTTT
>.|.|TRBJ2-3|TRBV7-2
CASSLGSGSPTDTQYF
TGTGCCAGCAGCTTAGGTTCCGGGAGTCCCACAGATACGCAGTATTTT
>.|TRBD1|TRBJ2-5|TRBV9
CASSVAAGGVQETQYF
TGTGCCAGCAGCGTCGCGGCAGGGGGCGTACAAGAGACCCAGTACTTC
>.|.|TRBJ2-2|TRBV7-9
CASSHSGRATGELFF
TGTGCCAGCAGCCACTCCGGCCGAGCGACCGGGGAGCTGTTTTTT
>.|TRBD1|TRBJ2-4|TRBV5-1
CASSLDQGAVIQYF
TGCGCCAGCAGCTTGGATCAGGGGGCGGTCATTCAGTACTTC
>.|.|TRBJ2-7|TRBV6-1
CASSEFYYEQYF
TGTGCCAGCAGTGAATTCTACTACGAGCAGTACTTC